This T cell receptor (beta chain) derives from a study of Ad26.COV2.S vaccination and SARS-CoV-2 variants (dated by TCRdb to about 2021). About the investigation overall: Vaccine-arm donors were drawn from COV1001, a multicentre, randomized, double-blind, placebo-controlled phase I-IIa trial of Ad26.COV2.S in healthy adults. Ad26.COV2.S was administered intramuscularly at 5 x 10^10 or 1 x 10^11 viral particles, either as a single shot or as two shots given 56 days apart. TCRbeta repertoire sequencing was used to assess the specificity and breadth of SARS-CoV-2-reactive T cell receptors after Ad26.COV2.S vaccination. A total of some 30 samples were included in the TCR-sequenced set, comprising around 19 Ad26.COV2.S vaccine recipients, 5 placebo recipients and 8 SARS-CoV-2 convalescent individuals. Participants in the trial were split at random into five groups of five each, receiving low-dose or high-dose Ad26.COV2.S once or twice, or else placebo on both occasions. Throughout the experiments and outcome assessment, investigators stayed blinded to trial group allocation. Points the paper makes about the study in general: Vaccine and placebo recipients had comparable non-spike TCR breadth, which fits with the vaccine containing only spike. The authors noted that the TCR breadth and depth analyses may have underestimated total T cell responses. After vaccination, spike-specific CD8+ and CD4+ T cell responses were reported to show substantial breadth. The study lacked the statistical power to compare responses across vaccine doses or regimens. Ad26.COV2.S recipients had higher spike-specific TCR breadth than placebo recipients (P = 0.0014).

Comment on this clone: Its antigen is still unknown. One base away there is no much larger clone; base qualities are not given.

TCRbeta CDR3 regions were sequenced with the immunoSEQ Assay. After extraction, genomic DNA underwent amplification by bias-controlled multiplex PCR, followed by high-throughput sequencing. The original pipeline was this. To quantify the absolute abundance of every unique TCRbeta CDR3 region, sequences were collapsed and filtered. Usable DNA was measured by amplifying reference genes present in all nucleated cells, and TCRbeta template counts were normalized to that usable DNA to estimate T cell fraction. Repertoire TCRs were annotated as SARS-CoV-2-specific by exact matching of V gene, CDR3 amino acid sequence and J gene to a known reactive TCR set. The reference SARS-CoV-2 TCR set was derived from MIRA and filtered for enrichment in COVID-19-positive ImmuneCODE repertoires, a step that removed public or cross-reactive TCRs. Using the MIRA antigens, annotated TCRs were further analysed by specific ORF or by position within an ORF. Breadth was defined as the number of annotated unique rearrangements divided by the total number of unique productive rearrangements, and depth was defined as the summed frequency of the annotated unique rearrangements. Two-sided Wilcoxon rank-sum tests were applied when comparing TCR breadth between groups. Drawn from immuneACCESS, this table holds only the in-frame rearrangements with V and J called that TCRdb kept. Clones are partly lost; checked studies trace under half to an unresolved V gene and leave the rest unexplained. The V and J calls and the clone size are those of that table, but D and trimming were determined from the DNA. Recorded for this sample are some 370,000 clones; around 82% of them occurred a single time. The ten largest clones add up to about 8% of the sample.

The label giving this sample's treatment or condition can be read as: 15 to 20 received Ad26.COV2.S at low or high dose, single or two shots; about 5 received placebo; per-sample allocation not given. Repertoires of vaccine and placebo recipients were sequenced from samples taken on day 63 after the first injection. In Cohort 1b, more than 20 adults aged 18-55 years were enrolled at a single site in Boston, USA, between 29 July and 7 August 2020. Ad26.COV2.S consisted of a replication-incompetent adenovirus type 26 vector by which a prefusion-stabilized SARS-CoV-2 spike protein from the original Wuhan strain was expressed. For this chain, trimming is 8 bases at the V end and 4 bases at the J end, and the number of junction bases without a gene match is 10. From a lookup of the germline V gene (reference sequence), CDR1 and CDR2 are LNHDA and SQIVND. From the cysteine up to the phenylalanine, the CDR3 has a length of 14 residues. The sequence is cut down to CDR3 DNA, 42 bases in frame from base 1.

This clonotype originated in a person between 18 and 60 years old who received the Ad26.COV2.S COVID-19 vaccine or a placebo. Sequencing was performed on peripheral blood, taken in a trial of Ad26.COV2.S vaccine versus placebo. The rearrangement combines TRBV19 with TRBJ1-1, with 7 middle bases fitting TRBD1. The nucleotides are TGTGCCAGTGTATCCTCAGGGGGGAGCACTGAAGCTTTCTTT. Translated, this is CASVSSGGSTEAFF.